This T cell receptor (beta chain) is drawn from a study of blood T cell repertoires in COVID-19. Study-wide context: COVID-19 samples from acute and convalescent phases originated in the United States, Italy and Spain. The cDNA or gDNA used as material had been derived from T cells, B-cell-depleted T cells, or PBMCs.

V lost 3 bases and J lost 1; bases outside the gene matches: 4. Germline V lookup: CDR1 DFQATT, CDR2 SNEGSKA (reference sequence). The CDR3 loop spans 14 amino acids. This clone has more than one count but fewer than ten. As processed by the authors: The assay estimated nucleated cells by amplifying reference gene primers. TCRdb's table, derived via immunoSEQ multiplex PCR, lists solely in-frame clones and lacks some. V and J calls and clone size are those listed in that table; D and trimming were worked out from the DNA. The sample carries approximately 71,000 clones, about 83% recorded once. The sequence was collected from a human donor in a cohort sampled during active COVID-19. The specimen sequenced was peripheral blood. This sequence joins TRBV20-1 and TRBJ2-7, with 9 bases matching TRBD2. The CDR3 sequence: CSASWREGSYEQYF. In nucleotides, the CDR3 is TGCAGTGCTAGTTGGCGGGAGGGGTCCTACGAGCAGTACTTC.